The 32 T cell receptor beta chains reported below all come from one sample, sequenced in a study of sequential checkpoint blockade in melanoma. Treatment in this sample: randomized to nivolumab then ipilimumab (arm A) or the reverse (arm B). Using immunoSEQ multiplex PCR, the repertoire was profiled, and TCRdb retains in-frame clones only, with some absent. The table includes roughly 18,000 clones, under 65% detected once. The sample here was CD8+ T cells sorted from blood (inferred from file names), taken from a patient given nivolumab and ipilimumab in sequence. The receptors derive from a human donor with melanoma.

CDR3 DNA: TGTGCCTGTGGAGACAGGGGGACTACGAACACTGAAGCTTTCTTT. This encodes CACGDRGTTNTEAFF. The V call is TRBV30, the J call TRBJ1-1; 9 nucleotides match TRBD1. Germline V gene data show CDR1 as GTSNPN and CDR2 as SVGIG (reference sequence). V gave up 6 bases and J gave up 1 base; unmatched junction bases: 9. This CDR3 spans 15 amino acids.

The sample holds a few counts of this clone. J is TRBJ1-5 and V is TRBV5-4, with D maybe TRBD1 (5 bases). V lost 5 bases, J lost 6 bases, and 15 bases lay in between. This CDR3 region has 14 residues. Per the germline V gene, CDR1 is SGHNT and CDR2 is YYREEE (reference sequence). CDR3 DNA: TGTGCCAGCAGTCGTGGGGGGGTTGGTCAGCCCCAGCATTTT. This encodes CASSRGGVGQPQHF. Full variable domain (rest looked up from reference TRBV5-4 and TRBJ1-5): ETGVTQSPTHLIKTRGQQVTLRCSSQSGHNTVSWYQQALGQGPQFIFQYYREEENGRGNFPPRFSGLQFPNYSSELNVNALELDDSALYLCASSRGGVGQPQHFGDGTRLSIL.

The chain uses TRBV10-3 and TRBJ2-7; 7 positions match TRBD1. The end of the DNA is better explained by TRBJ2-1, so the J call may be wrong. The CDR3 sequence is 13 residues long. In germline, CDR1 is ENHRY, CDR2 SYGVKD. In DNA form, the CDR3 reads TGTGCCATCTCGGCAGGGGGCTACAATGAGCAGTTCTTC. Amino acid sequence: CAISAGGYNEQFF.

The genes are TRBV6-6 and TRBJ2-5; 7 bases match TRBD1. V shed 5 bases, J shed 2 bases, and the junction held 8 bases outside the gene matches. CDR1 and CDR2 (germline): MNHNY, SVGAGI (reference sequence). The CDR3 has 15 residues. CDR3 DNA sequence: TGTGCCAGCAGTGCAGAGGGGGCGACTCAAGAGACCCAGTACTTC. Its protein product is CASSAEGATQETQYF.

The V call is TRBV14, the J call TRBJ2-7, with D possibly matching TRBD2 (6 bases). Germline-derived CDR1 and CDR2 are SGHDN and FVKESK. Trimming left V 3 bases short and J 2 bases short, with 23 bases between. The CDR3 consists of 18 residues. The CDR3 reads CASSQERGSRLFPYEQYF. CDR3 in DNA: TGTGCCAGCAGCCAGGAACGGGGGTCAAGACTATTCCCCTACGAGCAGTACTTC.

This clone was observed a few times. The chain combines TRBV5-4 with TRBJ1-5; 8 nucleotides agree with TRBD1. Trimming at V came to 0 bases and at J to 3 bases, leaving 2 bases not matched to a gene. This CDR3 region has 15 residues. Germline V gives CDR1 SGHNT, CDR2 YYREEE (reference sequence). This CDR3 is CASSLGTGFNQPQHF. As DNA, the CDR3 is TGTGCCAGCAGCTTGGGGACAGGGTTCAATCAGCCCCAGCATTTT.

The chain joins TRBV30 to TRBJ2-7; 9 bases map to TRBD1. Germline CDR1 reads GTSNPN; CDR2 reads SVGIG (reference sequence). With 4 bases clipped from V and 6 bases from J, the junction kept 10 bases outside the gene matches. The length of the CDR3 is 14 residues. CDR3 amino acids: CAWTPGQGFLEQYF. In DNA, the CDR3 is TGTGCCTGGACCCCGGGACAGGGCTTTCTCGAGCAGTACTTC.

The chain carries TRBV6-5 and TRBJ2-7; weak D call: TRBD1 (6 bases). In germline, CDR1 is MNHEY, CDR2 SVGAGI. The CDR3 runs 13 residues. The ends were cut back, 2 bases at V and 4 bases at J, with 9 bases in the middle. Here the CDR3 DNA reads TGTGCCAGCAGTTACGGGGGCACGTACGAGCAGTACTTC. This encodes CASSYGGTYEQYF.

CDR3 sequence: CASSRIQQGSYNSPLHF. In DNA, the CDR3 is TGCGCCAGCAGCCGAATACAACAGGGGTCCTATAATTCACCCCTCCACTTT. The chain uses TRBV4-1 and TRBJ1-6; 7 bases align to TRBD1. The CDR3 sequence is 17 residues long. The V and J ends lost 4 bases and 1 base, in that order; junction bases with no gene match: 7. Germline loops: CDR1 MGHRA, CDR2 YSYEKL.

The J gene is TRBJ1-3, the V gene TRBV2; TRBD1 might be the D (6 bases). The germline V gene encodes CDR1 SNHLY and CDR2 FYNNEI. The CDR3 runs 16 residues. V was trimmed by 6 bases and J by 0 bases, leaving 15 bases between them. The CDR3 is CASSRGGAFSGNTIYF. In nucleotides, the CDR3 is TGTGCCAGCAGCCGGGGGGGGGCTTTCTCTGGAAACACCATATATTTT.

This clone has a handful of counts. The chain uses TRBV7-2 and TRBJ2-3; the match to TRBD2 covers 8 bases. This CDR3 has 16 residues. The germline V gene has CDR1 SGHTA and CDR2 FQGNSA. The ends lost 5 bases at V and 1 base at J; junction bases unmatched: 8. CDR3 in DNA: TGTGCCAGCAGCCCCATTGGAGCGGGGGGCACAGATACGCAGTATTTT. It translates to CASSPIGAGGTDTQYF.

This clone was seen a few times. The rearrangement links TRBV7-6 to TRBJ2-3; the D is unclear. V lost 1 base and J 5 bases, leaving 10 bases between the germline ends. The CDR3 is 14 amino acids. CDR1 and CDR2 (germline): SGHVS, FNYEAQ. CDR3 amino acids: CASSLGPYGDTQYF. The CDR3 nucleotides read TGTGCCAGCAGCTTAGGCCCCTATGGAGATACGCAGTATTTT.

The rearrangement links TRBV11-3 to TRBJ1-1, with 11 bases matching TRBD1. The CDR3 is 13 residues long. Per the germline V gene, CDR1 is SGHNT and CDR2 is YENEEA. Germline trimming cut 5 bases from V and 9 bases from J; bases unmatched to any gene: 5. This CDR3 reads CASSVGQGVKAFF. CDR3 coding DNA: TGTGCCAGCAGCGTGGGACAGGGGGTAAAAGCTTTCTTT.

The chain combines TRBV4-2 with TRBJ2-7; perhaps TRBD2 as D (6 bases). The CDR3 is 14 residues long. Germline CDR1 reads LGHNA; CDR2 reads YNFKEQ. V was trimmed by 4 bases and J by 2 bases, leaving 12 bases between them. DNA for the CDR3: TGTGCCAGCAGCCTTAGCGGCGGTACCTACGAGCAGTACTTC. This translates into CASSLSGGTYEQYF.

The chain has TRBV2 and TRBJ1-1, with D perhaps matching TRBD1 (5 bases). The CDR3 length is 15 residues. CDR1 and CDR2 from the germline V gene are SNHLY and FYNNEI. The V gene lost 7 bases and the J gene lost 1 base, with 16 bases spanning the gap. CDR3 loop: CASTALQEGNTEAFF. DNA of the CDR3: TGTGCCAGCACTGCCCTACAGGAGGGGAACACTGAAGCTTTCTTT.

V gene TRBV29-1 combines with J gene TRBJ1-1; possible D gene TRBD1, 6 bases. CDR1 is SQVTM and CDR2 is ANQGSEA in the germline V gene. This CDR3 comprises 14 residues. The germline V and J ends were trimmed by 3 bases and 4 bases, with 15 bases remaining between them. The CDR3 here is CSVDGSGVGTEAFF. The CDR3 DNA follows: TGCAGCGTTGACGGGTCAGGGGTCGGCACTGAAGCTTTCTTT. Based on the CDR3 plus reference TRBV29-1 and TRBJ1-1, the full variable domain is SAVISQKPSRDICQRGTSLTIQCQVDSQVTMMFWYRQQPGQSLTLIATANQGSEATYESGFVIDKFPISRPNLTFSTLTVSNMSPEDSSIYLCSVDGSGVGTEAFFGQGTRLTVV.

This clone has only a few counts. This chain uses TRBV28 with TRBJ2-7, with D possibly TRBD2 on 5 matching bases. The V and J ends lost 6 bases and 1 base respectively, with 10 bases between them. The length of the CDR3 is 13 residues. CDR1 is MDHEN, CDR2 SYDVKM, per germline. This chain's CDR3 is CASRGLTSYEQYF. The CDR3 DNA reads TGTGCCAGCAGAGGACTGACTTCCTACGAGCAGTACTTC.

This clone came up a few times. V and J are TRBV30 and TRBJ1-1; TRBD1 matches at 8 bases. The CDR3 contains 12 residues. Germline loops: CDR1 GTSNPN, CDR2 SVGIG (reference sequence). J was trimmed by 9 bases and V by 1 base; bases with no gene match: 4. The CDR3 DNA reads as TGTGCCTGGAGTGGGGGACAGGTCAAAGCTTTCTTT. It codes for CAWSGGQVKAFF.

The chain recombines TRBV5-4 with TRBJ2-1, with 13 bases identical to TRBD2. This CDR3 is 16 amino acids long. The junction had 7 bases not matched to a gene; V was cut back by 1 base and J by 9 bases. Germline CDR1 is SGHNT and CDR2 is YYREEE (reference sequence). CDR3 sequence reads: CASSLYGLAGEGEQFF. The CDR3 DNA reads TGTGCCAGCAGCTTGTATGGACTAGCGGGAGAGGGTGAGCAGTTCTTC.

This clone turned up a few times. This sequence joins TRBV27 and TRBJ2-1; 11 nucleotides align to TRBD2. J lost 8 bases, V lost 6 bases, and 6 bases had no gene match. The CDR3 totals 14 residues. Germline V gene sequence: CDR1 MNHEY, CDR2 SMNVEV (reference sequence). The CDR3 nucleotides read TGTGCCAGCAGCACTAGCGGGGGACTGGATGAGCAGTTCTTC. It yields the protein CASSTSGGLDEQFF.

This rearrangement joins TRBV11-3 to TRBJ2-1; TRBD2 matches 8 bases. From germline, CDR1 is SGHNT and CDR2 YENEEA. This CDR3 is 16 amino acids long. J gave up 0 bases and V 1 base, and 2 bases lay outside the gene matches. The CDR3 sequence: CASSLASGFSYNEQFF. In nucleotides, the CDR3 is TGTGCCAGCAGCTTAGCTAGCGGGTTCTCCTACAATGAGCAGTTCTTC.

This clone was picked up a small number of times. The chain joins TRBV2 to TRBJ2-3; D gene unclear. V was shortened by 0 bases and J by 4 bases, with 5 bases between the two germline ends. There are 13 residues in the CDR3. The germline V gene has CDR1 SNHLY and CDR2 FYNNEI. CDR3 nucleotides: TGTGCCAGCAGTGAAGCGGTAGCAGATACGCAGTATTTT. Encoded protein: CASSEAVADTQYF.

The chain has TRBV28 and TRBJ1-2; the D is unclear. The germline V gene encodes CDR1 MDHEN and CDR2 SYDVKM. The V end was cut by 2 bases, the J end by 0 bases, with 7 bases between. This CDR3 region has 14 residues. CDR3 nucleotide sequence: TGTGCCAGCAGTTTAACAGAGACTAACTATGGCTACACCTTC. Its protein product is CASSLTETNYGYTF.

This clone was seen a single time. The chain is built from TRBV11-2 and TRBJ2-4; D unclear. This CDR3 comprises 16 residues. Germline V gives CDR1 SGHAT, CDR2 FQNNGV. Trimming shortened V by 5 bases and J by 1 base, and 15 bases separated the two germline ends. The CDR3 region is CASSPRLAFAKNIQYF. As DNA, the CDR3 is TGTGCCAGCAGCCCCCGTTTAGCCTTTGCCAAAAACATTCAGTACTTC.

The chain is built from TRBV5-6 and TRBJ2-7, with D perhaps TRBD2 (6 bases). V was trimmed by 3 bases and J by 3 bases, leaving 13 bases between them. The CDR3 sequence is 14 residues long. Germline-derived CDR1 and CDR2 are SGHDT and YYEEEE. The CDR3 nucleotides are TGTGCCAGCAGCTCGGAATTGGGGGGCTACGAGCAGTACTTC. Its translation is CASSSELGGYEQYF.

CDR3 residues: CASSILGLGDYEQYF. CDR3 coding DNA: TGTGCCAGTAGTATCCTAGGACTAGGGGACTACGAGCAGTACTTC. The chain uses TRBV19 and TRBJ2-7, with 7 positions matching TRBD2. The CDR3 has 15 residues. The J segment lost 3 bases and the V segment lost 3 bases, leaving 8 bases of the junction unmatched. Per the germline V gene, CDR1 is LNHDA and CDR2 is SQIVND (reference sequence). Full variable domain (remainder filled in from reference TRBV19 and TRBJ2-7): DGGITQSPKYLFRKEGQNVTLSCEQNLNHDAMYWYRQDPGQGLRLIYYSQIVNDFQKGDIAEGYSVSREKKESFPLTVTSAQKNPTAFYLCASSILGLGDYEQYFGPGTRLTVT.

J is TRBJ2-1 and V is TRBV6-5; a weak D match, TRBD1 (6 bases). The CDR3 totals 14 residues. Trimming pared 7 bases from V and 4 bases from J, leaving 14 bases between. Looked up from germline, CDR1 is MNHEY and CDR2 is SVGAGI. CDR3 amino acids: CASTGRGQYNEQFF. The CDR3 DNA is TGTGCCAGCACCGGACGAGGACAGTACAATGAGCAGTTCTTC.

The V gene is TRBV5-4, the J gene TRBJ1-1, with D unresolved. Trimming cost V 0 bases and J 4 bases, with 4 bases left between them. CDR3 length: 12 amino acids. Looked up from germline, CDR1 is SGHNT and CDR2 is YYREEE (reference sequence). For the CDR3, the DNA is TGTGCCAGCAGCTTGGGGGCCACTGAAGCTTTCTTT. It is translated as CASSLGATEAFF.

The table lists this clone with a few counts. The genes are TRBV7-8 and TRBJ1-5; TRBD1 might be the D (5 bases). Germline CDR1 SGHVS, CDR2 FQNEAQ. The germline V and J ends were trimmed by 3 bases and 5 bases, with 17 bases remaining between them. This CDR3 comprises 16 residues. This CDR3 reads CASSLTDPVPDQPQHF. Written as DNA, the CDR3 is TGTGCCAGCAGCTTGACAGACCCGGTCCCAGATCAGCCCCAGCATTTT.

The chain employs TRBV5-4 and TRBJ2-1; D unresolved. This CDR3 region has 15 residues. CDR1 SGHNT and CDR2 YYREEE come from the germline V gene (reference sequence). V was pared by 5 bases and J by 5 bases, with 17 bases between. The CDR3 sequence is CASSPDWSPHNEQFF. Written as DNA, the CDR3 is TGTGCCAGCAGTCCAGACTGGTCCCCGCACAATGAGCAGTTCTTC.

V and J are TRBV19 and TRBJ1-1; 7 positions agree with TRBD1. Germline CDR1 reads LNHDA; CDR2 reads SQIVND (reference sequence). With 6 bases clipped from V and 2 bases from J, the junction kept 6 bases outside the gene matches. This CDR3 contains 14 residues. CDR3 sequence reads: CASRKGDRNTEAFF. DNA for the CDR3: TGTGCCAGTAGAAAGGGGGACAGAAACACTGAAGCTTTCTTT.

This chain links TRBV6-6 with TRBJ2-3; TRBD1 agrees at 9 bases. This CDR3 region has 15 residues. The germline gives CDR1 MNHNY, CDR2 SVGAGI (reference sequence). J gave up 0 bases and V 5 bases, and 3 bases lay outside the gene matches. The CDR3 is CASSDGTGSTDTQYF. The CDR3, as DNA: TGTGCCAGCAGTGACGGGACAGGGAGCACAGATACGCAGTATTTT.